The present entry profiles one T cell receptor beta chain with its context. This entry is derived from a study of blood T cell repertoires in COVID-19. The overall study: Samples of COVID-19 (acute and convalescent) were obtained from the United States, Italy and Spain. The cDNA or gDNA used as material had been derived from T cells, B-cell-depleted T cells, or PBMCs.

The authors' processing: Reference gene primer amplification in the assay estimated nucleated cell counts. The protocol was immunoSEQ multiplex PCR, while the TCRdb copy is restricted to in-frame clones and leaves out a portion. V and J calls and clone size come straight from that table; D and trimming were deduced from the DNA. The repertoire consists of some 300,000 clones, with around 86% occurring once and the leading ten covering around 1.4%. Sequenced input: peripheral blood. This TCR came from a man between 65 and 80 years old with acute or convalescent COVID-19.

CDR3 sequence (DNA): TGTGCCAGCAGCTTCAGGGGAGTAAACACTGAAGCTTTCTTT. Translating it yields CASSFRGVNTEAFF. The rearrangement links TRBV5-6 to TRBJ1-1, with D tentatively TRBD1 (6 bases). This CDR3 comprises 14 residues. Trimming cost V 2 bases and J 2 bases, with 10 bases left between them. From germline, CDR1 is SGHDT and CDR2 YYEEEE.